This T cell receptor (beta chain) was documented in a study of T-cell reconstitution after alpha-beta-depleted transplantation in children. Points from the study as a whole: Surviving recipient T cells and thymic progenitors accounted for the high day-60 TCRbeta diversity observed in some patients.

Concerning this clonotype: As yet, its antigen is unknown.

Unmatched junction bases numbered 15, after V lost 5 bases and J lost 4 bases. The CDR3 extends over 18 amino acids. Researchers prepared the TCRbeta library using unique molecular identifiers, the study reports. TCRdb redid the calling of the PCR reads with MiXCR, one entry per CDR3 protein. The sample carries about a million distinct CDR3 sequences, roughly 29% recorded once. The chain links TRBV12-3 or TRBV12-4 to TRBJ2-2, with 8 bases identical to TRBD2. The sample here was PBMCs, mostly from graft donor cells, taken 360 days after TCRalphabeta/CD19-depleted stem cell transplant. This TCR came from a boy under two years old who had a stem cell transplant for SCID, so the T cells may come from the graft donor. The CDR3 DNA sequence: TGTGCCAGCAGTCTCGAGCGGGGGCCAAACCAATTCACCGGGGAGCTGTTTTTT. As protein: CASSLERGPNQFTGELFF.